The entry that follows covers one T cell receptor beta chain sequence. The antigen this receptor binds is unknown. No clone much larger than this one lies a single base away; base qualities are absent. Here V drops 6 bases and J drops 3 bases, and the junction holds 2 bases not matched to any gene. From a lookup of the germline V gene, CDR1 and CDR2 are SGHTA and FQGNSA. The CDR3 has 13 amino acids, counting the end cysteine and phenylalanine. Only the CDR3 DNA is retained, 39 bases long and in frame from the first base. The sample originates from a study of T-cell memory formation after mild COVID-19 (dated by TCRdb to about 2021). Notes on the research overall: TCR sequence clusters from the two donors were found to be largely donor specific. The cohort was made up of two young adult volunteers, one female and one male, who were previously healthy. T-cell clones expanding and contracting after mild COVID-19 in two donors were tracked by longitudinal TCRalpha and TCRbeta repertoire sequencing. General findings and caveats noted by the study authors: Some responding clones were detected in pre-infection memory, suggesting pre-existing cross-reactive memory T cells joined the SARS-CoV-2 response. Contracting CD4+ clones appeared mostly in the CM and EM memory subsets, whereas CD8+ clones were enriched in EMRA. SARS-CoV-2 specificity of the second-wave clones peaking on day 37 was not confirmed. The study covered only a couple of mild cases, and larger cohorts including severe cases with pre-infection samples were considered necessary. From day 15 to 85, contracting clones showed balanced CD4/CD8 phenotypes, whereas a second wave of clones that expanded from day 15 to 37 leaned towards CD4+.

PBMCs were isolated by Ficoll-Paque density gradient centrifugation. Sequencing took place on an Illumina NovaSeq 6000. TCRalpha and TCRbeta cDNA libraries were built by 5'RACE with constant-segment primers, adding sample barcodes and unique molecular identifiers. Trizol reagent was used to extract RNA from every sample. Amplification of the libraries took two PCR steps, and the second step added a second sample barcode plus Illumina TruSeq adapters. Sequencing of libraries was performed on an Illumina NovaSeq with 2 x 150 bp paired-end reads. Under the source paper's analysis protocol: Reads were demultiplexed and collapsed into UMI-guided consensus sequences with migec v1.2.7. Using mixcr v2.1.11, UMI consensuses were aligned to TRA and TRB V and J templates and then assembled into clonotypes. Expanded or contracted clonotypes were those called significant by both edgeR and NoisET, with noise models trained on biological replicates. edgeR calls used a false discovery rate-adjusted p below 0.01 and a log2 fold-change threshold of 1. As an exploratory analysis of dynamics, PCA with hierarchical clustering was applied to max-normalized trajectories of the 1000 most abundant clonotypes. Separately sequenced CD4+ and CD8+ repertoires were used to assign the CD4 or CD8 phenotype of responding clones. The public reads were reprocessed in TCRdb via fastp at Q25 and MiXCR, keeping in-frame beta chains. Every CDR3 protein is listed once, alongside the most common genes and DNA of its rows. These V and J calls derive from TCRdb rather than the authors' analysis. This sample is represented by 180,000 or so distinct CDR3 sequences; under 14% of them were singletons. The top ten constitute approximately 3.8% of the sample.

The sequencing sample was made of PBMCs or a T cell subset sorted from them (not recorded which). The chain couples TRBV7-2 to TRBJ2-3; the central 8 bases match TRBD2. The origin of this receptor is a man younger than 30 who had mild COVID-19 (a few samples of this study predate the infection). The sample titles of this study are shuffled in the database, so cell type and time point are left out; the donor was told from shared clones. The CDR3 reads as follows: CASRTSVTDTQYF. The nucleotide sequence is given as TGTGCCAGCAGGACTAGCGTAACAGATACGCAGTATTTT.